This T cell receptor (beta chain) emerged from a study of blood T cell repertoires in COVID-19. Overall study: Spain, Italy and the United States supplied samples that represented acute and convalescent COVID-19. Sources were T cells, B-cell-depleted T cells, or PBMCs; the material itself was cDNA or gDNA.

The V end was cut by 1 base, the J end by 2 bases, with 12 bases between. Germline V gives CDR1 LNHDA, CDR2 SQIVND (reference sequence). This CDR3 comprises 15 residues. Per the study methods: Reference gene primer amplification gave estimated nucleated cell counts. Method: immunoSEQ multiplex PCR; TCRdb's copy keeps in-frame clones and lacks some. V and J calls and clone size are those listed in that table; D and trimming were worked out from the DNA. The sample includes 150,000 to 200,000 clones, about 80% seen only once; the top ten take less than 7%. The receptor was isolated from a man between 60 and 75 years old with acute or convalescent COVID-19. Sequenced material: peripheral blood. The V gene is TRBV19, the J gene TRBJ2-7; D uncertain. The CDR3 spells CASSIAGGGTYEQYF. The CDR3 region has the DNA TGTGCCAGTAGTATAGCCGGTGGCGGCACCTACGAGCAGTACTTC.